This T cell receptor beta chain appears in the sequencing data of a study of OX40 agonist ivuxolimab in advanced cancers. Overall study: Two cutaneous melanoma patients and one hepatocellular carcinoma patient, three in all, had partial responses.

Trimming at V came to 2 bases and at J to 0 bases, leaving 3 bases not matched to a gene. The CDR3 is 16 residues long. Germline CDR1 and CDR2: MNHEY and SMNVEV (reference sequence). Produced via immunoSEQ multiplex PCR; TCRdb's table is partial and in-frame only. The table shows approximately 71,000 clones, with 85% to 95% occurring only once. This TCR was recovered from an adult with an advanced solid tumor such as melanoma, head and neck, liver or kidney cancer. The genes are TRBV27 and TRBJ2-4; 8 positions match TRBD2. The sample was CD4+ or CD8+ T cells sorted from blood, taken in a trial of the OX40 agonist ivuxolimab. CDR3 amino acids: CASSLNLAGAKNIQYF. Written as DNA, the CDR3 is TGTGCCAGCAGTTTAAATCTAGCGGGAGCCAAAAACATTCAGTACTTC.